A single sample is the source of the 28 T cell receptor beta chains below, sequenced in a study of T cell changes during pregnancy in multiple sclerosis. Assay used: immunoSEQ multiplex PCR; TCRdb lists only in-frame clones, some missing. Of about 83,000 clones listed, about 95% were seen once; the top ten hold roughly 1.1%. Sequenced material: peripheral blood, taken in the second trimester of pregnancy. These receptors originate from a female donor with multiple sclerosis, enrolled in a pregnancy study.

The rearrangement links TRBV6-6 to TRBJ2-5; 8 nucleotides align to TRBD2. The ends lost 0 bases at V and 5 bases at J; junction bases unmatched: 2. The germline V gene encodes CDR1 MNHNY and CDR2 SVGAGI (reference sequence). CDR3 size: 14 residues. CDR3 sequence: CASSYSPGGETQYF. The DNA for the CDR3 is TGTGCCAGCAGTTACTCACCGGGGGGGGAGACCCAGTACTTC.

This clone has a handful of counts. The V and J genes are TRBV19 and TRBJ1-2; 8 nucleotides line up with TRBD1. This CDR3 has 15 amino acids. V was clipped by 5 bases and J by 3 bases; unmatched bases: 8. Germline V gives CDR1 LNHDA, CDR2 SQIVND (reference sequence). The CDR3, as DNA: TGTGCCAGTAGTGGCGGAGGCAGGGGGCACTATGGCTACACCTTC. This codes for CASSGGGRGHYGYTF.

This sequence joins TRBV25-1 and TRBJ1-2; the D gene is possibly TRBD1 (5 bases). CDR3 length equals 14 residues. The V gene's germline CDR1 is MGHDK and CDR2 SYGVNS. V lost 8 bases, J lost 6 bases, and 19 bases lay in between. CDR3 in DNA: TGTGCCAGCCTCCCAATTGGACACAAGAATGGCTACACCTTC. It codes for CASLPIGHKNGYTF.

V and J are TRBV28 and TRBJ1-2, with 7 bases lining up with TRBD1. Germline V gives CDR1 MDHEN, CDR2 SYDVKM. After removal of 10 bases from V and 0 bases from J, the junction contained 8 bases not matched to a gene. The CDR3 is 14 residues long. The CDR3 here is CAIQGEEANYGYTF. Here the CDR3 DNA reads TGTGCCATCCAGGGGGAAGAGGCTAACTATGGCTACACCTTC.

This clone is a singleton in its sample. J is TRBJ1-5 and V is TRBV19; D perhaps matches TRBD1 (5 bases). CDR3 length: 16 amino acids. Trimming pared 5 bases from V and 0 bases from J, leaving 14 bases between. The germline V gene encodes CDR1 LNHDA and CDR2 SQIVND (reference sequence). CDR3 nucleotides: TGTGCCAGTAGTTCTCCCTACAGGTTTAGCAATCAGCCCCAGCATTTT. Encoded protein: CASSSPYRFSNQPQHF.

The chain links TRBV18 to TRBJ1-1; TRBD1 might be the D (5 bases). V was trimmed by 5 bases and J by 0 bases, leaving 10 bases between them. Germline CDR1 reads KGHSH; CDR2 reads LQKENI. The CDR3 contains 14 residues. CDR3 region: CASSARQMNTEAFF. The CDR3, as DNA: TGTGCCAGCTCAGCTCGACAGATGAACACTGAAGCTTTCTTT.

This clone was detected a few times. This chain joins TRBV30 and TRBJ1-2; TRBD1 matches at 9 bases. This CDR3 has 13 residues. The germline CDR1 and CDR2 sequences are GTSNPN and SVGIG (reference sequence). With V trimmed by 1 base and J by 8 bases, 5 bases remained unmatched. CDR3 bases: TGTGCCTGGAGTGCCGGGACAGGGAGCGGCTACACCTTC. It specifies CAWSAGTGSGYTF.

This clone was counted a single time. The chain joins TRBV7-6 to TRBJ2-2; 7 positions match TRBD2. CDR1 is SGHVS, CDR2 FNYEAQ, per germline. This CDR3 comprises 15 residues. The V gene end was trimmed by 8 bases and the J gene end by 5 bases; junction bases not matched to a gene: 11. This CDR3 reads CASSWTGGGTGELFF. Written as DNA, the CDR3 is TGTGCCAGCTCCTGGACCGGGGGAGGGACCGGGGAGCTGTTTTTT. The variable domain in full, with the rest retrieved from reference TRBV7-6 and TRBJ2-2, is GAGVSQSPRYKVTKRGQDVALRCDPISGHVSLYWYRQALGQGPEFLTYFNYEAQQDKSGLPNDRFSAERPEGSISTLTIQRTEQRDSAMYRCASSWTGGGTGELFFGEGSRLTVL.

This chain links TRBV11-2 with TRBJ2-7; 11 bases fit TRBD2. With 1 base clipped from V and 6 bases from J, the junction kept 2 bases outside the gene matches. The CDR3 has 14 residues. The germline V gene encodes CDR1 SGHAT and CDR2 FQNNGV. In DNA form, the CDR3 reads TGTGCCAGCAGCTTAGTTAGCGGGGGGGGCGAGCAGTACTTC. The encoded protein is CASSLVSGGGEQYF.

V and J are TRBV11-2 and TRBJ2-7; 13 bases map to TRBD2. The CDR3 is made up of 17 amino acids. V shed 4 bases, J shed 1 base, and the junction held 7 bases outside the gene matches. Germline-derived CDR1 and CDR2 are SGHAT and FQNNGV. For the CDR3, the DNA is TGTGCCAGCAGCTATGGACTAGCGGGAGCGGGTTCCTACGAGCAGTACTTC. Protein: CASSYGLAGAGSYEQYF.

The gene calls are TRBV19 and TRBJ1-2; TRBD1 agrees at 7 bases. This CDR3 region has 15 residues. J was trimmed by 4 bases and V by 3 bases; bases with no gene match: 8. Germline CDR1 reads LNHDA; CDR2 reads SQIVND (reference sequence). CDR3 sequence: CASSIPSTGRYGYTF. CDR3 nucleotide sequence: TGTGCCAGTAGTATTCCGTCGACAGGGCGCTATGGCTACACCTTC.

V usage is TRBV15 and J usage is TRBJ1-5; weak D call: TRBD1 (6 bases). Germline assignment: CDR1 LNHNV and CDR2 YYDKDF (reference sequence). The CDR3 is made up of 15 amino acids. V shed 2 bases and J shed 2 bases, with 10 bases lying between them. This CDR3 reads CATSRQGMGNQPQHF. The CDR3 DNA reads as TGTGCCACCAGCAGACAGGGGATGGGCAATCAGCCCCAGCATTTT.

V usage is TRBV19 and J usage is TRBJ1-1, with 12 bases aligning to TRBD1. The CDR3 consists of 16 residues. Per the germline V gene, CDR1 is LNHDA and CDR2 is SQIVND (reference sequence). Trimming took 5 bases from V and 3 from J; bases not matched to a gene: 7. The CDR3 coding sequence is TGTGCCAGTAGTGAGGGACAGGGGGCTCTGGACACTGAAGCTTTCTTT. Amino acids: CASSEGQGALDTEAFF.

The chain employs TRBV19 and TRBJ2-7; D gene unclear. Germline assignment: CDR1 LNHDA and CDR2 SQIVND (reference sequence). V lost 10 bases and J 1 base, leaving 17 bases between the germline ends. The CDR3 covers 14 residues. The CDR3 DNA is TGTGCCACCGGGTATGGCGGAAGGTCCTACGAGCAGTACTTC. This encodes CATGYGGRSYEQYF.

The chain links TRBV28 to TRBJ1-2, with no clear D. The V gene lost 1 base and the J gene lost 4 bases, with 10 bases spanning the gap. CDR1 is MDHEN and CDR2 is SYDVKM in the germline V gene. This CDR3 comprises 14 residues. The CDR3 DNA reads TGTGCCAGCAGTTTATACCTAAACGGCTATGGCTACACCTTC. Translated, it gives CASSLYLNGYGYTF.

This clone was observed a single time. This chain uses TRBV2 with TRBJ2-7; 8 positions match TRBD1. CDR3 size: 13 residues. The trim removed 9 bases at V and 3 bases at J, leaving 7 bases unmatched. Germline CDR1 and CDR2: SNHLY and FYNNEI. The CDR3: CASLPGQDYEQYF. The DNA of the CDR3 is TGTGCCAGTCTTCCGGGACAGGACTACGAGCAGTACTTC.

CDR3 protein: CASSHTVNYGYTF. As DNA, the CDR3 is TGTGCCAGCAGCCATACAGTAAACTATGGCTACACCTTC. The rearrangement links TRBV7-2 to TRBJ1-2; D gene unclear. This CDR3 has 13 amino acids. Trimming removed 5 bases from V and 2 bases from J, with 9 bases in between. Germline CDR1 reads SGHTA; CDR2 reads FQGNSA.

The J gene is TRBJ1-1, the V gene TRBV27; D gene unclear. Germline CDR1 MNHEY, CDR2 SMNVEV (reference sequence). The CDR3 consists of 11 residues. The V gene lost 8 bases and the J gene lost 7 bases, with 11 bases spanning the gap. As DNA, the CDR3 is TGTGCCAGCCTCACGGGGATTGAAGCTTTCTTT. It encodes CASLTGIEAFF.

This clone was seen a single time. The CDR3 spells CASRKDSVGNQPQHF. The CDR3 DNA sequence: TGTGCCAGTAGGAAGGACTCAGTCGGGAATCAGCCCCAGCATTTT. The rearrangement links TRBV19 to TRBJ1-5; no definite D call. The CDR3 loop spans 15 amino acids. Germline V gene data show CDR1 as LNHDA and CDR2 as SQIVND (reference sequence). V was shortened by 6 bases and J by 4 bases, with 16 bases between the two germline ends.

The chain carries TRBV7-6 and TRBJ2-1, with a weak D call TRBD1 (6 bases). Trimming stripped 2 bases from V and 6 bases from J, with 14 bases between. CDR3 size: 15 residues. Germline CDR1 SGHVS, CDR2 FNYEAQ. This CDR3 reads CASSLNPGTTNEQFF. The CDR3 DNA reads TGTGCCAGCAGCTTAAACCCCGGGACAACCAATGAGCAGTTCTTC.

This clone occurred once. The chain employs TRBV11-2 and TRBJ2-1; possibly TRBD2 for D (7 bases). The CDR3 contains 15 residues. V was pared by 8 bases and J by 1 base, with 15 bases between. CDR1 is SGHAT, CDR2 FQNNGV, per germline. The chain's CDR3 is CASGPGGQSYNEQFF. The CDR3 region has the DNA TGTGCCAGCGGCCCCGGGGGGCAGTCCTACAATGAGCAGTTCTTC.

V and J are TRBV5-4 and TRBJ2-7, with TRBD1 matching over 7 bases. Trimming removed 1 base from V and 5 bases from J; junction bases left unmatched: 6. The CDR3 has 14 amino acids. Germline CDR1 reads SGHNT; CDR2 reads YYREEE (reference sequence). CDR3 amino acids: CASSLPKGAHEQYF. The CDR3 DNA follows: TGTGCCAGCAGCTTGCCCAAGGGGGCCCACGAGCAGTACTTC.

V and J are TRBV28 and TRBJ2-7; 8 nucleotides align to TRBD1. CDR1 is MDHEN and CDR2 is SYDVKM in the germline V gene. The CDR3 is made up of 12 amino acids. Trimming cost V 5 bases and J 6 bases; bases outside gene matches: 3. For the CDR3, the DNA is TGTGCCAGCAGTGCACAGGGGGGCGAGCAGTACTTC. Translated: CASSAQGGEQYF.

The rearrangement joins TRBV14 to TRBJ1-2; D not resolved. Trimming cost V 1 base and J 7 bases, with 19 bases left between them. The CDR3 has 16 amino acids. From germline, CDR1 is SGHDN and CDR2 FVKESK. CDR3 region: CASSQVSGNIPAGYTF. The CDR3 bases are TGTGCCAGCAGCCAAGTTTCCGGGAACATACCCGCTGGCTACACCTTC.

The chain recombines TRBV6-5 with TRBJ1-2, with 7 bases identical to TRBD1. Losses at the gene ends were 6 bases for V and 6 bases for J; bases not matched to a gene: 4. Germline CDR1 and CDR2: MNHEY and SVGAGI. The CDR3 is 12 residues long. The CDR3 DNA reads as TGTGCCAGCAGGACAGGGCCCCATGGCTACACCTTC. It codes for CASRTGPHGYTF.

The chain uses TRBV7-9 and TRBJ2-3; D unclear. V lost 5 bases and J lost 6, with 12 bases in between. The CDR3 consists of 13 residues. Germline V gene sequence: CDR1 SEHNR, CDR2 FQNEAQ (reference sequence). CDR3 loop: CASSRAGRDTQYF. The CDR3 bases are TGTGCCAGCAGCCGCGCAGGAAGGGATACGCAGTATTTT.

This clone occurred once. The chain recombines TRBV19 with TRBJ2-1, with D maybe TRBD2 (6 bases). V was pared by 8 bases and J by 4 bases, with 15 bases between. Looked up from germline, CDR1 is LNHDA and CDR2 is SQIVND (reference sequence). The CDR3 sequence is 14 residues long. The CDR3 nucleotides are TGTGCCAGTTCATTCGGAGGGCATTACAATGAGCAGTTCTTC. This encodes CASSFGGHYNEQFF.

This chain uses TRBV5-1 with TRBJ2-1, with TRBD2 identical over 12 bases. The CDR3 has 18 amino acids. V dropped 2 bases and J dropped 0; count of bases not matched to a gene: 6. Germline CDR1 and CDR2: SGHRS and YFSETQ. This chain's CDR3 is CASSFGTSGGSSYNEQFF. As DNA, the CDR3 is TGCGCCAGCAGCTTCGGAACTAGCGGGGGGAGCTCCTACAATGAGCAGTTCTTC.